Shown below are 20 T cell receptor beta chains from a single sample sequenced in a study of blood T cell repertoires in COVID-19. The method was immunoSEQ multiplex PCR; TCRdb's version includes in-frame clones alone and lacks a portion of them. The table shows roughly 250,000 clones, with roughly 80% occurring only once. The sample was peripheral blood. The receptors derive from a woman aged 80 or over with acute or convalescent COVID-19.

The V and J genes are TRBV6-6 and TRBJ2-5; 7 positions agree with TRBD2. The CDR3 length is 14 residues. CDR1 MNHNY and CDR2 SVGAGI come from the germline V gene (reference sequence). V lost 0 bases and J lost 5; bases outside the gene matches: 3. In DNA form, the CDR3 reads TGTGCCAGCAGTTACTCCCCCGGGGGGGAGACCCAGTACTTC. Translating gives CASSYSPGGETQYF.

This chain uses TRBV7-2 with TRBJ1-1, with 7 bases matching TRBD1. The CDR3 extends over 14 amino acids. Trimming removed 4 bases from V and 1 base from J; junction bases left unmatched: 3. In germline, CDR1 is SGHTA, CDR2 FQGNSA. The CDR3 sequence: CASSWDSSNTEAFF. The CDR3 DNA reads as TGTGCCAGCAGCTGGGACAGCTCGAACACTGAAGCTTTCTTT.

The chain links TRBV5-1 to TRBJ2-6; 9 bases align to TRBD1. Trimming cost V 4 bases and J 0 bases; bases outside gene matches: 8. The CDR3 has 18 residues. The germline V gene encodes CDR1 SGHRS and CDR2 YFSETQ. For the CDR3, the DNA is TGCGCCAGCAGCGCATACAGGGGGCCGAGCTCTGGGGCCAACGTCCTGACTTTC. Amino acids: CASSAYRGPSSGANVLTF.

This clone has only a few counts. The chain links TRBV18 to TRBJ1-3, with TRBD1 identical over 7 bases. This CDR3 has 15 residues. V dropped 0 bases and J dropped 3; count of bases not matched to a gene: 2. The germline CDR1 and CDR2 sequences are KGHSH and LQKENI. DNA for the CDR3: TGTGCCAGCTCACCACCGGGACAGATTGGAAACACCATATATTTT. Its protein product is CASSPPGQIGNTIYF.

The chain carries TRBV5-6 and TRBJ1-2, with D perhaps TRBD1 (5 bases). The CDR3 has 15 amino acids. Germline CDR1 reads SGHDT; CDR2 reads YYEEEE. Trimming stripped 2 bases from V and 2 bases from J, with 13 bases between. This CDR3 is CASSFPGEGNYGYTF. The CDR3 DNA is TGTGCCAGCAGCTTCCCCGGGGAGGGGAACTATGGCTACACCTTC.

This chain links TRBV2 with TRBJ1-4; D call uncertain. In germline, CDR1 is SNHLY, CDR2 FYNNEI. The CDR3 has 15 amino acids. Trimming removed 6 bases at V and 1 base at J, with 12 bases between. The CDR3 sequence: CASRGDPLTNEKLFF. As DNA, the CDR3 is TGTGCCAGCAGGGGAGACCCCTTAACTAATGAAAAACTGTTTTTT.

CDR3 coding DNA: TGTGCCAGCTCACCACCGGGGGAGGCTCCAGATACGCAGTATTTT. It translates to CASSPPGEAPDTQYF. J is TRBJ2-3 and V is TRBV18, with D perhaps TRBD2 (6 bases). V lost 0 bases and J lost 4, with 11 bases in between. The germline V gene encodes CDR1 KGHSH and CDR2 LQKENI. The CDR3 extends over 15 amino acids.

The gene calls are TRBV5-6 and TRBJ2-1; possibly TRBD1 for D (6 bases). This CDR3 has 17 amino acids. Trimming removed 2 bases from V and 9 bases from J, with 24 bases in between. Germline CDR1 SGHDT, CDR2 YYEEEE. The CDR3 region is CASSFPKGQGLWGEQFF. As DNA, the CDR3 is TGTGCCAGCAGCTTCCCCAAGGGGCAGGGGCTATGGGGTGAGCAGTTCTTC. The full variable domain, completed using reference TRBV5-6 and TRBJ2-1, is DAGVTQSPTHLIKTRGQQVTLRCSPKSGHDTVSWYQQALGQGPQFIFQYYEEEERQRGNFPDRFSGHQFPNYSSELNVNALLLGDSALYLCASSFPKGQGLWGEQFFGPGTRLTVL.

With regard to this clone: The sample carries other DNA sequences with the same CDR3. The rearrangement links TRBV6-2 or TRBV6-3 to TRBJ2-7; 7 positions agree with TRBD1. J gave up 1 base and V 6 bases, and 3 bases lay outside the gene matches. Germline assignment: CDR1 MNHEY and CDR2 SVGEGT. The CDR3 length is 13 residues. CDR3 residues: CASSRQGSYEQYF. CDR3 DNA sequence: TGTGCCAGCAGCCGACAGGGATCCTACGAGCAGTACTTC.

The V and J genes are TRBV9 and TRBJ2-5; 11 bases map to TRBD2. This CDR3 region has 15 residues. V trimming: 0 bases; J trimming: 4 bases; junction bases outside the gene matches: 2. Per germline, CDR1 SGDLS and CDR2 YYNGEE. CDR3 protein: CASSVGTSGSETQYF. CDR3 nucleotide sequence: TGTGCCAGCAGCGTAGGGACTAGCGGGTCAGAGACCCAGTACTTC.

DNA for the CDR3: TGTGCCAGCTCACCGGGACAGGGGGACAATGAGCAGTTCTTC. Amino acid sequence: CASSPGQGDNEQFF. The rearrangement links TRBV18 to TRBJ2-1, with 11 nucleotides matching TRBD1. The CDR3 sequence is 14 residues long. Looked up from germline, CDR1 is KGHSH and CDR2 is LQKENI. With 3 bases clipped from V and 5 bases from J, the junction kept 0 bases outside the gene matches.

The J gene is TRBJ2-3, the V gene TRBV11-2; 9 bases are shared with TRBD2. This CDR3 region has 16 residues. Germline trimming cut 5 bases from V and 3 bases from J; bases unmatched to any gene: 9. Germline V gene sequence: CDR1 SGHAT, CDR2 FQNNGV. The CDR3 sequence is CASSPPSGVVTDTQYF. The CDR3 DNA is TGTGCCAGCAGCCCCCCTAGCGGGGTAGTAACAGATACGCAGTATTTT.

J is TRBJ1-1 and V is TRBV6-5; 7 bases fit TRBD1. After removal of 6 bases from V and 0 bases from J, the junction contained 7 bases not matched to a gene. The germline V gene encodes CDR1 MNHEY and CDR2 SVGAGI. This CDR3 has 15 residues. CDR3: CASSTTGSMNTEAFF. The CDR3 region has the DNA TGTGCCAGCAGCACGACAGGGTCCATGAACACTGAAGCTTTCTTT.

A word on this clone: Other DNA sequences from this sample encode an identical CDR3 as well. This chain joins TRBV18 and TRBJ1-2; 8 bases agree with TRBD1. The J segment lost 2 bases and the V segment lost 6 bases, leaving 2 bases of the junction unmatched. The CDR3 has 13 amino acids. Germline V gives CDR1 KGHSH, CDR2 LQKENI. The CDR3 nucleotides are TGTGCCAGCTCGCGGACAGGGAACTATGGCTACACCTTC. This codes for CASSRTGNYGYTF.

This clone came up once. V gene TRBV24-1 combines with J gene TRBJ2-2; 9 positions agree with TRBD1. This CDR3 has 17 amino acids. Germline CDR1 KGHDR, CDR2 SFDVKD. V dropped 5 bases and J dropped 1; count of bases not matched to a gene: 7. CDR3: CATSGLTGGGNTGELFF. DNA for the CDR3: TGTGCCACCAGTGGCTTAACAGGGGGCGGGAACACCGGGGAGCTGTTTTTT.

The chain is built from TRBV28 and TRBJ1-5; D not certain. There are 17 residues in the CDR3. Trimming removed 2 bases at V and 3 bases at J, with 17 bases between. Germline loops: CDR1 MDHEN, CDR2 SYDVKM. CDR3 protein: CASSLVVWGGYNQPQHF. CDR3 bases: TGTGCCAGCAGTTTAGTTGTGTGGGGAGGTTACAATCAGCCCCAGCATTTT.

This rearrangement joins TRBV2 to TRBJ1-5, with TRBD1 as a possible D gene (5 bases). The CDR3 consists of 14 residues. Trimming removed 5 bases at V and 0 bases at J, with 8 bases between. Germline loops: CDR1 SNHLY, CDR2 FYNNEI. The CDR3 sequence is CASSTGYSNQPQHF. Here the CDR3 DNA reads TGTGCCAGCAGTACAGGCTATAGCAATCAGCCCCAGCATTTT.

This clone was observed once. The genes are TRBV14 and TRBJ1-3; D ambiguous. The CDR3 is 17 amino acids. Germline CDR1 is SGHDN and CDR2 is FVKESK. Trimming removed 0 bases at V and 0 bases at J, with 12 bases between. CDR3 residues: CASSQEPRRSSGNTIYF. The CDR3, as DNA: TGTGCCAGCAGCCAAGAGCCTCGACGGAGCTCTGGAAACACCATATATTTT.

This rearrangement joins TRBV2 to TRBJ1-2, with 10 bases matching TRBD1. The V and J ends lost 4 bases and 8 bases, in that order; junction bases with no gene match: 4. The length of the CDR3 is 13 residues. Germline V gene data show CDR1 as SNHLY and CDR2 as FYNNEI. Written as DNA, the CDR3 is TGTGCCAGCAGTGGGACAGGGGGGAGAGGCTACACCTTC. Translated: CASSGTGGRGYTF.

This clone has just one count. The rearrangement joins TRBV12-3 or TRBV12-4 to TRBJ1-6; D is possibly TRBD1 (5 bases). The CDR3 is 12 amino acids. V was trimmed by 6 bases and J by 13 bases, leaving 13 bases between them. The CDR3 protein is CASSLSGVPLHF. CDR3 nucleotide sequence: TGTGCCAGCAGCCTCTCGGGGGTCCCCCTCCACTTT.